This passage covers 26 T cell receptor beta chains from one sample sequenced in a study of T-cell memory formation after mild COVID-19. One entry per CDR3 protein results from TCRdb running MiXCR on the 5' RACE reads. Of 540,000 or so distinct CDR3 sequences listed, 20% are singletons. The sequencing input was PBMCs or a T cell subset sorted from them (not recorded which). Receptors originate from an adult woman who had mild COVID-19 (a few samples of this study predate the infection). Cell type and time point are not known.

This clonotype showed up just a few times. This rearrangement joins TRBV5-1 to TRBJ2-7, with a tentative D call TRBD1 (5 bases). The CDR3 is made up of 13 amino acids. V lost 5 bases and J 2 bases, leaving 11 bases between the germline ends. Looked up from germline, CDR1 is SGHRS and CDR2 is YFSETQ. CDR3 coding DNA: TGCGCCAGCAGGGCCGACAGTCCCTACGAGCAGTACTTC. Its protein product is CASRADSPYEQYF.

This clonotype was counted between two and nine times. The chain is built from TRBV7-8 and TRBJ1-5; 9 bases are a match to TRBD1. The CDR3 contains 16 residues. Trimming cost V 4 bases and J 2 bases; bases outside gene matches: 6. Per germline, CDR1 SGHVS and CDR2 FQNEAQ. The DNA of the CDR3 is TGTGCCAGCAGCTATAAGCGGACAGGGGGCAATCAGCCCCAGCATTTT. The encoded protein is CASSYKRTGGNQPQHF.

This rearrangement joins TRBV4-3 to TRBJ2-7; TRBD2 aligns across 13 bases. The junction had 6 bases not matched to a gene; V was cut back by 4 bases and J by 3 bases. Germline CDR1 reads LGHNA; CDR2 reads YSLEER. The CDR3 loop spans 16 amino acids. The CDR3 is CASSRGLAGANYEQYF. Here the CDR3 DNA reads TGCGCCAGCAGCCGAGGACTAGCGGGAGCGAACTACGAGCAGTACTTC.

This chain's CDR3 is CASSAHRGLSRSANVLTF. CDR3 bases: TGTGCCAGCAGCGCACACAGGGGGCTAAGTCGTTCGGCCAACGTCCTGACTTTC. The chain joins TRBV7-8 to TRBJ2-6; 9 bases are a match to TRBD1. This CDR3 is built from 18 residues. J gave up 6 bases and V 5 bases, and 14 bases lay outside the gene matches. CDR1 is SGHVS, CDR2 FQNEAQ, per germline.

This clonotype came up a few times. CDR3 amino acids: CATNRGGGSGNEQFF. In DNA form, the CDR3 reads TGTGCCACCAACCGAGGGGGAGGAAGCGGCAATGAGCAGTTCTTC. The genes are TRBV15 and TRBJ2-1; D might be TRBD1 or TRBD2, each matching 6 bases. CDR1 LNHNV and CDR2 YYDKDF come from the germline V gene (reference sequence). V was shortened by 7 bases and J by 6 bases, with 19 bases between the two germline ends. This CDR3 spans 15 amino acids.

This chain uses TRBV5-1 with TRBJ2-2; D might be TRBD2 (6 bases). V was shortened by 6 bases and J by 0 bases, with 9 bases between the two germline ends. The germline CDR1 and CDR2 sequences are SGHRS and YFSETQ. The CDR3 is made up of 14 amino acids. The CDR3 nucleotides are TGCGCCAGCAAGGCGGGACCGAACACCGGGGAGCTGTTTTTT. This codes for CASKAGPNTGELFF.

This rearrangement joins TRBV7-6 to TRBJ2-1; unclear D gene. This CDR3 comprises 15 residues. Trimming pared 6 bases from V and 0 bases from J, leaving 12 bases between. CDR1 is SGHVS, CDR2 FNYEAQ, per germline. The CDR3 protein is CASSSLESSYNEQFF. The CDR3 bases are TGTGCCAGCAGTTCGCTAGAGAGCTCCTACAATGAGCAGTTCTTC.

This clonotype turned up a few times. This sequence joins TRBV6-1 and TRBJ2-5; 16 nucleotides agree with TRBD2. This CDR3 spans 19 amino acids. CDR1 is MNHNS, CDR2 SASEGT, per germline. Losses at the gene ends were 4 bases for V and 4 bases for J; bases not matched to a gene: 12. This CDR3 is CASSGLPGTSGGALETQYF. CDR3 nucleotides: TGTGCCAGCAGTGGACTCCCCGGGACTAGCGGGGGGGCGTTAGAGACCCAGTACTTC.

The chain is built from TRBV6-6 and TRBJ2-2; D not certain. The CDR3 has 14 amino acids. V was shortened by 11 bases and J by 5 bases, with 18 bases between the two germline ends. From germline, CDR1 is MNHNY and CDR2 SVGAGI (reference sequence). CDR3 loop: CAGGRQAGTGELFF. The CDR3 nucleotides are TGTGCCGGTGGACGCCAGGCTGGAACCGGGGAGCTGTTTTTT.

This clonotype has ten or more counts. This chain links TRBV20-1 with TRBJ2-5, with D tentatively TRBD2 (6 bases). CDR1 and CDR2 (germline): DFQATT, SNEGSKA (reference sequence). Trimming pared 6 bases from V and 4 bases from J, leaving 15 bases between. This CDR3 spans 13 amino acids. The CDR3 loop is CSAPLAQGETQYF. CDR3 DNA: TGCAGTGCCCCCCTAGCGCAAGGAGAGACCCAGTACTTC.

This chain connects TRBV23-1 to TRBJ1-5; 9 bases fit TRBD1. TRBV23-1 is an open reading frame, and its role is uncertain. The trim removed 2 bases at V and 0 bases at J, leaving 8 bases unmatched. This CDR3 has 18 residues. The CDR3 protein is CASSQGTGTNYSNQPQHF. The CDR3 DNA reads as TGCGCCAGCAGTCAAGGGACAGGGACGAACTATAGCAATCAGCCCCAGCATTTT.

This clonotype has only one observation. V and J are TRBV5-1 and TRBJ1-2; D possibly corresponds to TRBD1 (5 bases). V lost 4 bases to trimming and J lost 4 bases, with 11 bases between them. From germline, CDR1 is SGHRS and CDR2 YFSETQ. The CDR3 extends over 13 amino acids. CDR3 protein: CASSPAGPYGYTF. The CDR3 region has the DNA TGCGCCAGCAGCCCCGCGGGGCCCTATGGCTACACCTTC.

This chain connects TRBV20-1 to TRBJ2-5; TRBD1 matches at 7 bases. This CDR3 is built from 14 residues. V shed 6 bases and J 2 bases; nucleotides not matched to a gene: 9. Per germline, CDR1 DFQATT and CDR2 SNEGSKA (reference sequence). For the CDR3, the DNA is TGCAGTGCCGAAACCCGACAGGGACAAGAGACCCAGTACTTC. Amino acids: CSAETRQGQETQYF.

This clonotype has a handful of counts. The chain links TRBV29-1 to TRBJ2-3; D may be TRBD2 (6 bases). Trimming pared 2 bases from V and 2 bases from J, leaving 17 bases between. Germline V gene data show CDR1 as SQVTM and CDR2 as ANQGSEA. The CDR3 totals 16 residues. This chain's CDR3 is CSVEPVGGGSTDTQYF. The CDR3 region has the DNA TGCAGCGTTGAACCTGTGGGGGGTGGGTCCACAGATACGCAGTATTTT.

This clonotype was picked up a small number of times. The chain is built from TRBV11-3 and TRBJ1-3; 9 bases agree with TRBD1. Germline V gives CDR1 SGHNT, CDR2 YENEEA. With V trimmed by 5 bases and J by 0 bases, 5 bases remained unmatched. The CDR3 loop spans 16 amino acids. In DNA, the CDR3 is TGTGCCAGCAGCCGAACGACAGGGGGCTCTGGAAACACCATATATTTT. It translates to CASSRTTGGSGNTIYF.

This clonotype was seen only a few times. The chain recombines TRBV12-3 or TRBV12-4 with TRBJ1-1; 7 bases map to TRBD1. V gave up 6 bases and J gave up 6 bases; unmatched junction bases: 10. This CDR3 region has 14 residues. The chain's CDR3 is CASRAGTENSEAFF. As DNA, the CDR3 is TGTGCCAGCAGAGCCGGGACAGAAAATTCTGAAGCTTTCTTT.

The chain links TRBV12-3 or TRBV12-4 to TRBJ1-1; 11 bases are a match to TRBD1. The ends lost 5 bases at V and 4 bases at J; junction bases unmatched: 6. The CDR3 spans 15 residues. The CDR3 region has the DNA TGTGCCAGCAGTCGACCTGGGACAGGGGGCACTGAAGCTTTCTTT. Amino acids: CASSRPGTGGTEAFF.

The chain links TRBV20-1 to TRBJ1-1; unclear D gene. The CDR3 is 13 residues long. Germline CDR1 DFQATT, CDR2 SNEGSKA (reference sequence). Trimming took off 1 base at V and 0 bases at J, with 6 bases between the two ends. CDR3 amino acids: CSARGSMNTEAFF. The CDR3 region has the DNA TGCAGTGCTAGAGGCAGCATGAACACTGAAGCTTTCTTT.

This chain joins TRBV2 and TRBJ2-3, with a weak D call TRBD1 (6 bases). The CDR3 is made up of 13 amino acids. CDR1 is SNHLY, CDR2 FYNNEI, per germline. Trimming removed 6 bases at V and 5 bases at J, with 12 bases between. CDR3 nucleotides: TGTGCCAGCAGCCTGTTACAGGGAGATACGCAGTATTTT. This encodes CASSLLQGDTQYF.

This clonotype was seen a handful of times. The chain combines TRBV12-3 or TRBV12-4 with TRBJ2-7, with D uncertain. This CDR3 contains 15 residues. The V end was cut by 2 bases, the J end by 0 bases, with 11 bases between. The CDR3 coding sequence is TGTGCCAGCAGTTTAAGATCATTAGGCTCCTACGAGCAGTACTTC. Amino acid sequence: CASSLRSLGSYEQYF.

The table lists this clonotype with a few counts. The rearrangement joins TRBV11-3 to TRBJ1-1, with D tentatively TRBD1 (6 bases). CDR3 length: 15 residues. V was clipped by 0 bases and J by 1 base, with 9 bases between them. Germline V CDR1 and CDR2: SGHNT, YENEEA. The CDR3 region has the DNA TGTGCCAGCAGCTTAGATCCGACAGGGAACACTGAAGCTTTCTTT. This codes for CASSLDPTGNTEAFF.

This chain uses TRBV7-9 with TRBJ2-1, with D uncertain. CDR3 length equals 16 residues. Germline CDR1 and CDR2: SEHNR and FQNEAQ (reference sequence). Trimming left V 5 bases short and J 0 bases short, with 14 bases between. The CDR3 DNA reads TGTGCCAGCAGCCCCCGAGACTTGAGCTCCTACAATGAGCAGTTCTTC. Translated, it gives CASSPRDLSSYNEQFF.

A few counts support this clonotype. The chain links TRBV12-3 or TRBV12-4 to TRBJ1-3; unclear D gene. The CDR3 has 16 residues. V dropped 4 bases and J dropped 0 bases, with 13 bases sitting between them. CDR3 nucleotide sequence: TGTGCCAGCAGTTCGAGCAGAACAATCTCTGGAAACACCATATATTTT. Amino acid sequence: CASSSSRTISGNTIYF.

The CDR3 nucleotides read TGTGCCAGCTCACCACGGCAGGGGGAGGTTTCCTACGAGCAGTACTTC. This codes for CASSPRQGEVSYEQYF. The rearrangement uses TRBV18 and TRBJ2-7, with D perhaps TRBD1 (7 bases). Trimming shortened V by 1 base and J by 1 base, and 14 bases separated the two germline ends. The germline V gene encodes CDR1 KGHSH and CDR2 LQKENI. The length of the CDR3 is 16 residues.

This clonotype is a singleton in its sample. The rearrangement uses TRBV21-1 and TRBJ2-2. TRBV21-1 is reported as a pseudogene. The CDR3 has 11 residues. The CDR3 region is CASSKTGELFF. CDR3 nucleotide sequence: TGTGCCAGCAGCAAGACCGGGGAGCTGTTTTTT.

This clonotype was counted between two and nine times. J is TRBJ1-3 and V is TRBV6-4; no firm D call. Deletions cut 8 bases from V and 0 bases from J, with 17 bases between. Germline V gene sequence: CDR1 MRHNA, CDR2 SNTAGT. There are 16 residues in the CDR3. In DNA, the CDR3 is TGTGCCAGCTCTAGGGATGGGAATTTCTCTGGAAACACCATATATTTT. Translating it yields CASSRDGNFSGNTIYF.